The subject of this entry is one TCR beta chain. Its antigen remains unknown. CDR1 KGHSH and CDR2 LQKENI come from the germline V gene. Trimming removed 8 bases at V and 5 bases at J, with 15 bases between. This CDR3 has 13 amino acids. Sequenced by immunoSEQ multiplex PCR; TCRdb stores in-frame clones only, minus some. The sample contains approximately 100,000 clones, approximately 93% of which appear only once. The data derive from a study of cytomegalovirus exposure and HLA in healthy donors. Overall study findings and caveats: Overall, 164 TCR beta chains were annotated as cytomegalovirus-associated. The majority of TCR sequences were rare, yet some public TCRs appeared in many donors. Subsequent analysis of the 110 or so validation repertoires found a tendency for first-cohort TCR clusters to co-occur. It was reportedly the case that the classifier diagnosed cytomegalovirus status with high specificity and sensitivity.

The receptor was derived from a woman aged 25 to 45 in good health and CMV-seropositive. The sequenced sample consisted of PBMCs. The V call is TRBV18, the J call TRBJ2-5; D may be TRBD1 (5 bases). The CDR3 loop reads CASNSGLGETQYF. CDR3 coding DNA: TGTGCCAGCAACTCAGGGCTGGGCGAGACCCAGTACTTC.